This T cell receptor beta chain was recorded in a study of blood T cell repertoires in COVID-19 (dated by TCRdb to about 2020). About the investigation overall: Collaborator samples came from the United States, Italy and Spain and covered acute and convalescent phases of COVID-19. Nearly every sample came with metadata listing a de-identified subject ID, COVID-19 status, age in years and sex. Samples were obtained from the ongoing ImmuneRACE study (first 160 participants) and from over a thousand subjects provided by 6 global collaborators. The repertoires were released in a freely available public database intended as a resource for research on the immune response to SARS-CoV-2. Where available, HLA class I and class II types were obtained from metadata supplied by the sample provider rather than from assay-based typing. The material from the prospective study consisted of cDNA or gDNA derived from T cells, B-cell-depleted T cells, or PBMCs. The dataset comprised deeply sampled blood TCRbeta repertoires from subjects exposed to, actively infected with, or recovered from COVID-19. The study at large found these results: The quantity of clinical and demographic metadata differed by source and by participant and was supplied without curation.

TCRbeta CDR3 regions were amplified from genomic DNA by means of the immunoSEQ Assay, a bias-controlled multiplex PCR. Turning to the authors' computational methods: The number of nucleated cells in each sample was estimated by amplification of reference gene primers within the assay. To quantify the absolute abundance of each unique TCRbeta CDR3 rearrangement, sequence reads were collapsed and filtered. For each sample, productive Simpson clonality was calculated as the square root of Simpson's diversity index over productive rearrangements. TCRdb provides this immuneACCESS table in a form limited to in-frame rearrangements. Some clones are lacking; in checked studies, under half of them reflect an unresolved V gene, and why the rest are absent is not known. V, J and clone size derive from that table, while D and trimming were established from the DNA sequence. This sample is represented by 240,000 or so clones; over 70% of them were singletons. The top ten clonotypes cover around 3.2% of the sample.

V has 4 bases trimmed and J has 5 bases trimmed; junction bases matching no gene number 4. The CDR3 has 14 amino acids, counting the end cysteine and phenylalanine. Just the 42-base CDR3 DNA is kept, in frame starting at base 1. In the germline V gene, CDR1 corresponds to SGHRS and CDR2 to YFSETQ. Each collaborating institution followed its own protocols to collect whole blood in K2EDTA tubes. Collaborator samples were shipped for TCRbeta analysis as frozen whole blood, isolated PBMCs, or DNA extracted from either sample type. Points on this clone: This receptor's antigen is unknown. Within one base of it there is no much larger clone, and no base qualities were kept.

Sequencing input: peripheral blood. This clonotype was obtained from a woman at least 80 years old with acute or convalescent COVID-19. The chain couples TRBV5-1 to TRBJ2-2; TRBD2 matches 8 bases in the middle. At the DNA level, the sequence is TGCGCCAGCAGCCCGGGGGGGCGTACCGGGGAGCTGTTTTTT. Its product reads: CASSPGGRTGELFF.